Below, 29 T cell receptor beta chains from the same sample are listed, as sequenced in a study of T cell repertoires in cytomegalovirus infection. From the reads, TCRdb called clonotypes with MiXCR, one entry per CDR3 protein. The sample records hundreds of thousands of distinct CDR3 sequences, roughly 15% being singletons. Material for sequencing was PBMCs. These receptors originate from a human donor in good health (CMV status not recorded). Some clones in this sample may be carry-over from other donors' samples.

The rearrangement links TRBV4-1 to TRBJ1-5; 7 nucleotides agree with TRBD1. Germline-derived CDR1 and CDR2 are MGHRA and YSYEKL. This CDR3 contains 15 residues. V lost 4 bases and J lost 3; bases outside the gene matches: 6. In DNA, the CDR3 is TGCGCCAGCAGCCCAACAGGGGCCCCCAATCAGCCCCAGCATTTT. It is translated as CASSPTGAPNQPQHF.

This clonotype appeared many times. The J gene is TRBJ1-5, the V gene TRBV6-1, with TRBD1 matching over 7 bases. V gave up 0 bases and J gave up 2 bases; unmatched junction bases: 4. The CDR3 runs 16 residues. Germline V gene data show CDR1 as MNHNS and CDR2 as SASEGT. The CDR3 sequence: CASSEAAGQGNQPQHF. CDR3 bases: TGTGCCAGCAGTGAAGCCGCAGGACAGGGCAATCAGCCCCAGCATTTT.

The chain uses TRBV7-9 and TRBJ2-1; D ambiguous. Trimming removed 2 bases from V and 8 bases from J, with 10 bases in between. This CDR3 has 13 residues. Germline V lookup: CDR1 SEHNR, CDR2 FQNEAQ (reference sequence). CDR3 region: CASSLTWADEQFF. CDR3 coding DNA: TGTGCCAGCAGCTTAACCTGGGCCGATGAGCAGTTCTTC.

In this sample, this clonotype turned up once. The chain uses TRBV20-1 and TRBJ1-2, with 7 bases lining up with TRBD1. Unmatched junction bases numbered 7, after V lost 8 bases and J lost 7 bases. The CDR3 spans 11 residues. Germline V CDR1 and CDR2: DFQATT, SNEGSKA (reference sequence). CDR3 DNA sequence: TGCAGTTTCAGGGGGTTTGGTGGCTACACCTTC. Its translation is CSFRGFGGYTF.

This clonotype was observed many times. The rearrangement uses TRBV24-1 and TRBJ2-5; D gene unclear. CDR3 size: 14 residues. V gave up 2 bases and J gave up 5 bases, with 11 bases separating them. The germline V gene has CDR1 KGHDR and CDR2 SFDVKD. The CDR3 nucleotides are TGTGCCACCAGTGATTCCCGTGCGGTTGAGACCCAGTACTTC. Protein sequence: CATSDSRAVETQYF.

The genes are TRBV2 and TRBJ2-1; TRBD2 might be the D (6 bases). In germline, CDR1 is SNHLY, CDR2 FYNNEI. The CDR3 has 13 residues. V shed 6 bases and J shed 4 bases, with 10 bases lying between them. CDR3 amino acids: CASRVGTYNEQFF. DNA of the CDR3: TGTGCCAGCAGGGTAGGGACTTACAATGAGCAGTTCTTC.

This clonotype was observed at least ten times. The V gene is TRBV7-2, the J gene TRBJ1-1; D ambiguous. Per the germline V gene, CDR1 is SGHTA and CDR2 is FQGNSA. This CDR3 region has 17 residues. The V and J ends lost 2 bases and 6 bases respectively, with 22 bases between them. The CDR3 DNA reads TGTGCCAGCAGCTTATCCCCCCCGGGGAGGGTGGACGCTGAAGCTTTCTTT. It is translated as CASSLSPPGRVDAEAFF.

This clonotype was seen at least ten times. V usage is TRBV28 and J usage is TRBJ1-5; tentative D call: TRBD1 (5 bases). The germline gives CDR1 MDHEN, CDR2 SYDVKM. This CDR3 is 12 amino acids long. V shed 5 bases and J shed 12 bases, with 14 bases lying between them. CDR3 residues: CASSLRQRDQHF. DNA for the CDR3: TGTGCCAGCAGTCTCAGACAGCGGGACCAGCATTTT.

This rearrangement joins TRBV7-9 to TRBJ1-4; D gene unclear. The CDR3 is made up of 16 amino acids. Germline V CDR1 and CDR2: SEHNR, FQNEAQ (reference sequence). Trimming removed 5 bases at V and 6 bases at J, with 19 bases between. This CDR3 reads CASSHPQAPRDEKLFF. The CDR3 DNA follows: TGTGCCAGCAGCCACCCCCAGGCCCCCCGAGATGAAAAACTGTTTTTT.

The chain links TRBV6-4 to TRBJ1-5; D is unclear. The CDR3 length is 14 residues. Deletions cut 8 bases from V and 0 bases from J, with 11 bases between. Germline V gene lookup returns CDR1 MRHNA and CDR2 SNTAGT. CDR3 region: CASWGGYSNQPQHF. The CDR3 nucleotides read TGTGCCAGCTGGGGAGGTTATAGCAATCAGCCCCAGCATTTT.

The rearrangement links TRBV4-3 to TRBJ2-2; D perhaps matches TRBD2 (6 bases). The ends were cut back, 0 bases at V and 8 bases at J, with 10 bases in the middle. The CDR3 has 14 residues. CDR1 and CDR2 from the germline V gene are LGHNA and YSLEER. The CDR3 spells CASSQDWRAGELFF. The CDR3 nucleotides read TGCGCCAGCAGCCAAGACTGGAGGGCTGGGGAGCTGTTTTTT.

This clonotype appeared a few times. This CDR3 reads CSASPSFTYGYTF. In DNA form, the CDR3 reads TGCAGTGCTAGTCCGTCCTTCACCTATGGCTACACCTTC. This chain uses TRBV20-1 with TRBJ1-2; D gene uncertain. Trimming removed 3 bases from V and 4 bases from J, with 12 bases in between. CDR1 and CDR2 (germline): DFQATT, SNEGSKA (reference sequence). The CDR3 spans 13 residues.

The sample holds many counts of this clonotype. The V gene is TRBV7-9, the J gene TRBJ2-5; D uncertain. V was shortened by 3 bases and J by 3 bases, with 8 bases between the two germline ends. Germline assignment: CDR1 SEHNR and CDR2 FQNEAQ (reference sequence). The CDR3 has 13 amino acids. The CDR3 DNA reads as TGTGCCAGCAGCTTTGAGCCGAAAGAGACCCAGTACTTC. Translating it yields CASSFEPKETQYF.

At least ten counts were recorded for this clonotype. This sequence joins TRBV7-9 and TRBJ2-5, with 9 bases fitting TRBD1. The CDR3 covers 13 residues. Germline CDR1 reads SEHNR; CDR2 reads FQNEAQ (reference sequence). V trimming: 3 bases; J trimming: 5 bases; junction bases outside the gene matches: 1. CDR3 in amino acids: CASSFGTGETQYF. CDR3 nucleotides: TGTGCCAGCAGCTTCGGGACAGGGGAGACCCAGTACTTC.

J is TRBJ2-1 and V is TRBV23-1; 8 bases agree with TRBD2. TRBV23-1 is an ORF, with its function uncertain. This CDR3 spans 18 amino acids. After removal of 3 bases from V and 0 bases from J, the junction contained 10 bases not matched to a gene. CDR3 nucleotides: TGCGCCAGCAGTCACACCGGGAGGGCTCCTAGCTCCTACAATGAGCAGTTCTTC. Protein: CASSHTGRAPSSYNEQFF.

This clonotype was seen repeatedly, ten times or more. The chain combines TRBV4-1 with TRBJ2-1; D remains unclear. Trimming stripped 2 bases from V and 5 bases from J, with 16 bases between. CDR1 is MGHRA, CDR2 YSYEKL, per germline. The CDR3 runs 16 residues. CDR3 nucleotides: TGCGCCAGCAGCCAACAGGACGGGTCCGTAAACAATGAGCAGTTCTTC. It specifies CASSQQDGSVNNEQFF.

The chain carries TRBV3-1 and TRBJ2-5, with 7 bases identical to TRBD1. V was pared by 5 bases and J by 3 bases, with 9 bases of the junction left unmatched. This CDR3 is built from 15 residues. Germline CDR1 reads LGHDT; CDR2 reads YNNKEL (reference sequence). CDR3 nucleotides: TGTGCCAGCAGCAGGGGGCCGAATGGGAAAGAGACCCAGTACTTC. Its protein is CASSRGPNGKETQYF.

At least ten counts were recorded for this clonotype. The CDR3 here is CSVEETSGGAVEQFF. The DNA for the CDR3 is TGCAGCGTTGAAGAGACTAGCGGGGGGGCAGTTGAGCAGTTCTTC. The genes are TRBV29-1 and TRBJ2-1; 14 bases match TRBD2. This CDR3 spans 15 amino acids. Trimming removed 0 bases from V and 9 bases from J; junction bases left unmatched: 4. Germline CDR1 and CDR2: SQVTM and ANQGSEA.

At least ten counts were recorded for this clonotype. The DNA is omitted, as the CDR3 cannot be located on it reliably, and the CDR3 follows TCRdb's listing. The CDR3: CASSSSGQGANEQFF. This chain connects TRBV6-1 to TRBJ2-1; the table's D call TRBD1 went unverified against the DNA. Including both end residues, the CDR3 is 15 amino acids long. Germline CDR1 MNHNS, CDR2 SASEGT.

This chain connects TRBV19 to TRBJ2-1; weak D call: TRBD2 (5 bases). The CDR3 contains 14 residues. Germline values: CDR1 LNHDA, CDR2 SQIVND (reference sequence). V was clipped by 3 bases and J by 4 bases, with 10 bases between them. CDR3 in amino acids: CASSMRASYNEQFF. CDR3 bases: TGTGCCAGTAGTATGAGGGCATCTTACAATGAGCAGTTCTTC.

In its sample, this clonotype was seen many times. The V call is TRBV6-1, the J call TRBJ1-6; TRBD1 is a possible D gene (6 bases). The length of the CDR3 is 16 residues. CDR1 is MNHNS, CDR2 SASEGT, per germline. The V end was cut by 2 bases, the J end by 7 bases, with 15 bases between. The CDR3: CASSELSGGGNSPLHF. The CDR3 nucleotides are TGTGCCAGCAGTGAACTTAGCGGAGGGGGAAATTCACCCCTCCACTTT.

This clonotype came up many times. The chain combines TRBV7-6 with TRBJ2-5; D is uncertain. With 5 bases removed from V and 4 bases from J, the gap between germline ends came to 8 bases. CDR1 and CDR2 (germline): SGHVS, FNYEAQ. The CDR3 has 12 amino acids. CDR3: CASSGVRETQYF. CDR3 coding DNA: TGTGCCAGCAGCGGGGTTCGAGAGACCCAGTACTTC.

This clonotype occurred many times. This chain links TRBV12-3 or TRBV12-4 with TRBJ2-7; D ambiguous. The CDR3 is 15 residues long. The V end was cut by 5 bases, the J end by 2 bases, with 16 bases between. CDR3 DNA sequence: TGTGCCAGCAGTCTACCCGAAAGTCGGGCCTACGAGCAGTACTTC. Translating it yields CASSLPESRAYEQYF.

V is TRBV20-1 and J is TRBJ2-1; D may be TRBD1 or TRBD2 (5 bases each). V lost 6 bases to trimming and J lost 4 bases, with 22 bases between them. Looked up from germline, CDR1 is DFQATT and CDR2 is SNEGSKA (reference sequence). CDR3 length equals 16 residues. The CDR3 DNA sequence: TGCAGTGCCAGTGATTACCGGGGCCGATTTTACAATGAGCAGTTCTTC. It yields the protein CSASDYRGRFYNEQFF.

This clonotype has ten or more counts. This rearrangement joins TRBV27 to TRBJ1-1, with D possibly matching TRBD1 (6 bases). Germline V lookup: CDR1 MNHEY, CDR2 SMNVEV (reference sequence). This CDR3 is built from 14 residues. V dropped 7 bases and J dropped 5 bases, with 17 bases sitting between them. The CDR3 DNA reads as TGTGCCAGCATCGGAAGGACAGACACAACTGAAGCTTTCTTT. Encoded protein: CASIGRTDTTEAFF.

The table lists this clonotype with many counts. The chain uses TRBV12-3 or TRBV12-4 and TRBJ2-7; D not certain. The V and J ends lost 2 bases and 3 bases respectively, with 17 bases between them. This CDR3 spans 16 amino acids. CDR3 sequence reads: CASSLSRSRSFYEQYF. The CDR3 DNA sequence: TGTGCCAGCAGTTTATCCCGTAGTCGAAGTTTCTACGAGCAGTACTTC.

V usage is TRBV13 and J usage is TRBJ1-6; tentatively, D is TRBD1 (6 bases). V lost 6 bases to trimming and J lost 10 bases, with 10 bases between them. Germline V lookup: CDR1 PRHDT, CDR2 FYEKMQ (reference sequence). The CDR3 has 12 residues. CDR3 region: CASRLQGSPLHF. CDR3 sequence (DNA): TGTGCCAGCAGGCTACAGGGATCACCCCTCCACTTT.

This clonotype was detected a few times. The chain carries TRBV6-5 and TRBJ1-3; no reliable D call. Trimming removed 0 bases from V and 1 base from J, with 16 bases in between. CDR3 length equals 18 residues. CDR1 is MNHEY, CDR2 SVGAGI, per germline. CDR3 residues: CASSYSRMASHSGNTIYF. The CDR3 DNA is TGTGCCAGCAGTTACTCGAGGATGGCTTCCCATTCTGGAAACACCATATATTTT.

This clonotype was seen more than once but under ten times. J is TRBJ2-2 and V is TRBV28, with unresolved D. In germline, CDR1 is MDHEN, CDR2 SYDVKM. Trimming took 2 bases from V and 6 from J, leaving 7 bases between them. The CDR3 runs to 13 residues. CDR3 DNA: TGTGCCAGCAGTTTAGTGGCACCCGGGGAGCTGTTTTTT. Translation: CASSLVAPGELFF.